This T cell receptor beta chain was captured by sequencing in a study of chemoradiotherapy in HPV16-positive cancers (dated by TCRdb to between 2021 and 2024). Broadly, across the study: Functional T-cell assays on cells from a couple of HPV16-positive patients defined candidate HPV-specific T-cell clones and common TCR motifs. The candidate HPV-specific TCRs and motifs were then tracked in TCR repertoires from under 100 patients with HPV-related cancers. The study asked whether T-cell immunity against the HPV oncoproteins E6 and E7 changes during chemoradiotherapy and whether it affects survival.

V is pared back by 5 bases and J by 0 bases, with 18 bases lying between the germline termini. The CDR3 holds 17 amino acids from the cysteine to the phenylalanine. CDR3 DNA only is kept here, 51 bases in frame from base 1. From a lookup of the germline V gene (reference sequence), CDR1 and CDR2 are LNHDA and SQIVND. Worth noting for this clone: No antigen is known for it. No quality values exist for individual bases; no much larger clone is one base distant.

Repertoires were sampled multiple times during chemoradiotherapy, which allowed clonal expansion in the tumor microenvironment to be followed. Libraries were constructed by the immunoSEQ multiplex PCR assay. This is the immuneACCESS table as TCRdb keeps it, with only in-frame sequences that have V and J called. A part of the clones is gone; compared with another copy, unresolved V genes explain less than half, and the rest is unexplained. This sample comprises under 15,000 clones, approximately 79% of them detected only once. The ten most abundant clones make up more than 6.5% of the sample. The full study reports these points: Among HPV16-positive patients, expansion of HPV-responsive T cells during chemoradiotherapy was associated with better recurrence-free survival. Expansion of candidate HPV-specific clones and E7-related TCR motifs was observed in the tumor microenvironment during treatment, whereas no such expansion was observed for non-HPV-specific T cells. Only two HPV16-positive patients were used to derive the functional definition of HPV-specific T cells, and the survival association was reported for HPV16-positive patients.

This sequence uses TRBV19 and TRBJ2-3, with the D gene too uncertain to name. This clonotype was sampled from a human donor with HPV-associated anogenital cancer. Sampling was done from a patient who underwent chemoradiotherapy. The CDR3 has the sequence CASSLRRVRSSTDTQYF. The sequence in DNA is TGTGCCAGTAGTTTGCGAAGAGTCCGGTCAAGCACAGATACGCAGTATTTT.